The clone carrying this TCR beta chain has only one observation. The data were taken from a study of blood T cell repertoires in COVID-19. Study summary: Donors in the United States, Italy and Spain gave samples during acute or convalescent COVID-19. In each case, the material was cDNA or gDNA derived from T cells, B-cell-depleted T cells, or PBMCs.

The CDR3 is 13 residues long. The V segment lost 4 bases and the J segment 6 bases; nucleotides outside the gene matches: 5. CDR1 is SGHNT, CDR2 YYREEE, per germline (reference sequence). In the authors' workflow: Researchers report that nucleated cell counts were estimated from reference gene primer amplification. The repertoire was sequenced with immunoSEQ multiplex PCR; TCRdb's copy has only in-frame clones and lacks some. The V and J calls and the clone size are those of that table, but D and trimming were determined from the DNA. The sample yields under 450,000 clones, approximately 89% seen once. Seattle participants joined during active infection and were tracked over time.

The TCR sequence derives from a woman aged 45 to 65 with COVID-19, enrolled during active disease. The chain is built from TRBV5-4 and TRBJ1-2, with TRBD1 identical over 8 bases. The sequencing sample was made of peripheral blood. The CDR3 sequence is CASSVDREDGYTF. In DNA form, the CDR3 reads TGTGCCAGCAGCGTGGACAGGGAAGATGGCTACACCTTC.